This entry lists 30 T cell receptor beta chains sequenced from one sample in a study of technical replicates of blood from a handful of donors. Sequenced by immunoSEQ multiplex PCR; TCRdb stores in-frame clones only, minus some. The table has approximately 82,000 clones, approximately 94% seen once. Sequences were obtained from T cells isolated from PBMCs. These TCRs come from a human donor in good health.

The chain recombines TRBV6-1 with TRBJ2-1; 7 nucleotides line up with TRBD2. The CDR3 contains 17 residues. V lost 3 bases to trimming and J lost 1 base; unmatched junction nucleotides: 9. The germline gives CDR1 MNHNS, CDR2 SASEGT. DNA for the CDR3: TGTGCCAGCAGTGATCCCACCCGGGGGGTGTCCTACAATGAGCAGTTCTTC. Translation: CASSDPTRGVSYNEQFF.

CDR3 sequence reads: CASSQVTGIGQYF. DNA for the CDR3: TGTGCCAGCAGCCAAGTGACAGGGATCGGACAGTACTTC. V gene TRBV14 combines with J gene TRBJ2-7; TRBD1 matches 7 bases. Germline assignment: CDR1 SGHDN and CDR2 FVKESK. The CDR3 length is 13 residues. Germline trimming cut 1 base from V and 10 bases from J; bases unmatched to any gene: 7.

The rearrangement joins TRBV11-2 to TRBJ1-2; weak D call: TRBD1 (6 bases). With 5 bases removed from V and 7 bases from J, the gap between germline ends came to 23 bases. Per the germline V gene, CDR1 is SGHAT and CDR2 is FQNNGV. This CDR3 is built from 16 residues. CDR3 residues: CASSQRGMGLNLGYTF. CDR3 DNA sequence: TGTGCCAGCAGCCAAAGGGGGATGGGCCTCAACCTTGGCTACACCTTC.

The chain carries TRBV9 and TRBJ2-2; 8 nucleotides line up with TRBD2. V trimming: 3 bases; J trimming: 1 base; junction bases outside the gene matches: 5. The CDR3 loop spans 16 amino acids. Germline-derived CDR1 and CDR2 are SGDLS and YYNGEE. CDR3 amino acids: CASSGRTSKNTGELFF. The CDR3 DNA follows: TGTGCCAGCAGCGGCCGGACTAGCAAGAACACCGGGGAGCTGTTTTTT. Full variable domain (rest looked up from reference TRBV9 and TRBJ2-2): DSGVTQTPKHLITATGQRVTLRCSPRSGDLSVYWYQQSLDQGLQFLIQYYNGEERAKGNILERFSAQQFPDLHSELNLSSLELGDSALYFCASSGRTSKNTGELFFGEGSRLTVL.

The chain joins TRBV19 to TRBJ1-3; tentative D call: TRBD1 (5 bases). Trimming shortened V by 1 base and J by 2 bases, and 9 bases separated the two germline ends. Germline V gene lookup returns CDR1 LNHDA and CDR2 SQIVND (reference sequence). The length of the CDR3 is 15 residues. The CDR3 region is CASSIAGSTGNTIYF. DNA for the CDR3: TGTGCCAGTAGTATAGCAGGGTCCACTGGAAACACCATATATTTT.

The genes are TRBV5-4 and TRBJ1-2; 9 bases fit TRBD1. Germline values: CDR1 SGHNT, CDR2 YYREEE (reference sequence). J gave up 6 bases and V 6 bases, and 6 bases lay outside the gene matches. The CDR3 consists of 13 residues. As DNA, the CDR3 is TGTGCCAGCATTGTACAGGGGGCGCATGGCTACACCTTC. This encodes CASIVQGAHGYTF.

The chain carries TRBV6-5 and TRBJ2-1; TRBD2 matches 9 bases. Germline values: CDR1 MNHEY, CDR2 SVGAGI. The V segment lost 2 bases and the J segment 6 bases; nucleotides outside the gene matches: 5. The CDR3 totals 15 residues. CDR3 coding DNA: TGTGCCAGCAGTTACGTTCCACTAGCGGGCAATGAGCAGTTCTTC. Protein sequence: CASSYVPLAGNEQFF.

The V gene is TRBV19, the J gene TRBJ2-1, with TRBD2 matching 7 bases. V trimming: 10 bases; J trimming: 5 bases; junction bases outside the gene matches: 20. The CDR3 loop spans 17 amino acids. Germline assignment: CDR1 LNHDA and CDR2 SQIVND (reference sequence). The CDR3 bases are TGTGCCACCACCGTCCAATCGGGGGGACTAAATCACAATGAGCAGTTCTTC. Its protein product is CATTVQSGGLNHNEQFF.

This clone was seen once. This chain connects TRBV10-2 to TRBJ2-3; TRBD2 matches at 8 bases. Germline CDR1 WSHSY, CDR2 SAAADI. The CDR3 covers 13 residues. V lost 2 bases and J lost 5; bases outside the gene matches: 0. CDR3 sequence reads: CASSEAGGDTQYF. The CDR3 DNA sequence: TGCGCCAGCAGTGAGGCGGGGGGAGATACGCAGTATTTT.

The V and J genes are TRBV14 and TRBJ1-4; 9 bases map to TRBD1. V was pared by 4 bases and J by 0 bases, with 15 bases of the junction left unmatched. Germline CDR1 SGHDN, CDR2 FVKESK. This CDR3 is built from 20 residues. CDR3 residues: CASSPTSRDRVKPTNEKLFF. CDR3 DNA sequence: TGTGCCAGCAGCCCAACCAGCAGGGACAGGGTAAAACCAACTAATGAAAAACTGTTTTTT.

This clone came up once. The chain couples TRBV28 to TRBJ2-7, with 8 bases that match TRBD1. CDR1 is MDHEN and CDR2 is SYDVKM in the germline V gene. This CDR3 has 14 residues. Trimming at V came to 5 bases and at J to 5 bases, leaving 8 bases not matched to a gene. The CDR3 coding sequence is TGTGCCAGCAGTGGAAGGACAGGGTTAAACGAGCAGTACTTC. Its protein is CASSGRTGLNEQYF.

J is TRBJ2-1 and V is TRBV20-1, with D tentatively TRBD2 (6 bases). CDR1 DFQATT and CDR2 SNEGSKA come from the germline V gene (reference sequence). V lost 5 bases and J lost 14, with 16 bases in between. The CDR3 spans 11 residues. The CDR3 protein is CSALETGLKFF. CDR3 coding DNA: TGCAGTGCTCTAGAGACGGGACTGAAGTTCTTC.

This clone showed up just once. The chain uses TRBV25-1 and TRBJ2-1; possible D gene TRBD2, 6 bases. CDR3 length: 13 amino acids. CDR1 is MGHDK and CDR2 is SYGVNS in the germline V gene. Trimming removed 8 bases from V and 0 bases from J, with 8 bases in between. The CDR3 DNA is TGTGCCAGCGGGGACTTCTCCTACAATGAGCAGTTCTTC. It is translated as CASGDFSYNEQFF.

This clone was picked up one time. The chain links TRBV6-5 to TRBJ2-7; D is possibly TRBD1 (5 bases). Looked up from germline, CDR1 is MNHEY and CDR2 is SVGAGI. This CDR3 is built from 12 residues. V lost 7 bases to trimming and J lost 2 bases, with 9 bases between them. This CDR3 reads CASTDRTYEQYF. CDR3 sequence (DNA): TGTGCCAGCACCGACAGAACCTACGAGCAGTACTTC.

The chain joins TRBV7-9 to TRBJ2-7; TRBD1 is a possible D gene (5 bases). The V end lost 7 bases, the J end lost 2 bases, and 21 bases lay between the germline ends. The V gene's germline CDR1 is SEHNR and CDR2 FQNEAQ (reference sequence). CDR3 size: 16 residues. The CDR3 loop reads CASTPVLWGYAYEQYF. In DNA form, the CDR3 reads TGTGCCAGCACCCCCGTTCTGTGGGGCTATGCCTACGAGCAGTACTTC.

The CDR3 loop is CASSDPRTADTQYF. In DNA, the CDR3 is TGTGCCAGTAGTGACCCCCGTACAGCAGATACGCAGTATTTT. This chain connects TRBV19 to TRBJ2-3; unclear D gene. The CDR3 is 14 amino acids. Germline V lookup: CDR1 LNHDA, CDR2 SQIVND (reference sequence). Trimming cost V 5 bases and J 4 bases, with 13 bases left between them.

The rearrangement joins TRBV19 to TRBJ2-1, with TRBD2 identical over 7 bases. Germline V gene data show CDR1 as LNHDA and CDR2 as SQIVND (reference sequence). Losses at the gene ends were 4 bases for V and 0 bases for J; bases not matched to a gene: 3. The CDR3 sequence is 15 residues long. CDR3 DNA sequence: TGTGCCAGTAGTAGCGGGAGTAGCTCCTACAATGAGCAGTTCTTC. It specifies CASSSGSSSYNEQFF.

The CDR3 here is CASSLIIGTGLYGYTF. CDR3 bases: TGTGCCAGCAGCTTAATTATAGGGACAGGCCTCTATGGCTACACCTTC. The chain uses TRBV7-2 and TRBJ1-2, with 8 bases that match TRBD1. The CDR3 extends over 16 amino acids. CDR1 and CDR2 from the germline V gene are SGHTA and FQGNSA. Losses at the gene ends were 2 bases for V and 4 bases for J; bases not matched to a gene: 9.

The chain is built from TRBV18 and TRBJ1-1, with TRBD1 as a possible D gene (5 bases). The CDR3 loop spans 14 amino acids. Germline loops: CDR1 KGHSH, CDR2 LQKENI. Trimming stripped 3 bases from V and 2 bases from J, with 10 bases between. CDR3 in amino acids: CASSPGPRNTEAFF. The CDR3 nucleotides are TGTGCCAGCTCACCGGGGCCGCGTAACACTGAAGCTTTCTTT. The full variable domain, rest sourced from reference TRBV18 and TRBJ1-1, is NAGVMQNPRHLVRRRGQEARLRCSPMKGHSHVYWYRQLPEEGLKFMVYLQKENIIDESGMPKERFSAEFPKEGPSILRIQQVVRGDSAAYFCASSPGPRNTEAFFGQGTRLTVV.

The rearrangement links TRBV1 to TRBJ2-2; the table's TRBD1 call for D was not verified on the DNA. TRBV1 is labeled a pseudogene. The CDR3 is 14 residues long. The CDR3 DNA reads TGCACCAGCGGACAGGGGGGCGACACCGGGGAGCTGTTTTTT. Translating gives CTSGQGGDTGELFF.

CDR3 in DNA: TGTGCCAGCAGCTTAGTATCTAGCGGGAGACCCGATACGCAGTATTTT. Translation: CASSLVSSGRPDTQYF. This chain connects TRBV7-6 to TRBJ2-3; 10 bases are a match to TRBD2. The germline V gene encodes CDR1 SGHVS and CDR2 FNYEAQ. The CDR3 has 16 amino acids. With V trimmed by 1 base and J by 6 bases, 7 bases remained unmatched.

The CDR3 here is CASSQEAARQPQHF. The DNA of the CDR3 is TGCGCCAGCAGCCAAGAGGCCGCTCGACAGCCCCAGCATTTT. This chain uses TRBV4-1 with TRBJ1-5; no firm D call. With 0 bases removed from V and 7 bases from J, the gap between germline ends came to 10 bases. Germline V CDR1 and CDR2: MGHRA, YSYEKL. The CDR3 is 14 residues long.

The CDR3 sequence is CASSEMGVGTSGFF. For the CDR3, the DNA is TGTGCCAGCAGTGAAATGGGGGTGGGGACTAGCGGGTTCTTC. The chain couples TRBV6-1 to TRBJ2-1; 11 bases match TRBD2. The CDR3 contains 14 residues. Germline V lookup: CDR1 MNHNS, CDR2 SASEGT. V shed 2 bases and J 15 bases; nucleotides not matched to a gene: 9.

V usage is TRBV27 and J usage is TRBJ2-7; D possibly corresponds to TRBD1 (6 bases). Germline lookup yields CDR1 MNHEY and CDR2 SMNVEV (reference sequence). This CDR3 has 16 amino acids. Trimming shortened V by 8 bases and J by 0 bases, and 20 bases separated the two germline ends. The CDR3 DNA sequence: TGTGCCAGCGGATCCCCCAGCAGGGGAACCTCCTACGAGCAGTACTTC. Amino acids: CASGSPSRGTSYEQYF.

The CDR3 is CASSVRGNEKLFF. CDR3 sequence (DNA): TGCGCCAGCAGCGTCCGGGGAAATGAAAAACTGTTTTTT. The chain recombines TRBV4-1 with TRBJ1-4, with D unclear. With 5 bases removed from V and 5 bases from J, the gap between germline ends came to 9 bases. Germline V CDR1 and CDR2: MGHRA, YSYEKL. The CDR3 contains 13 residues.

The chain carries TRBV7-3 and TRBJ2-7; 7 nucleotides agree with TRBD2. With 5 bases clipped from V and 4 bases from J, the junction kept 8 bases outside the gene matches. CDR1 and CDR2 (germline): SGHTA, FQGTGA. The CDR3 runs to 14 residues. CDR3 DNA: TGTGCCAGCAGCGGGGGGGGACCCCCTTACGAGCAGTACTTC. The encoded protein is CASSGGGPPYEQYF.

This clone was picked up one time. This rearrangement joins TRBV7-7 to TRBJ2-1, with D perhaps TRBD2 (6 bases). Trimming stripped 5 bases from V and 3 bases from J, with 11 bases between. This CDR3 contains 14 residues. Germline V gives CDR1 SSHAT, CDR2 FNYEAQ (reference sequence). Written as DNA, the CDR3 is TGTGCCAGCAGCCCCGGACTATTCTACAATGAGCAGTTCTTC. Its translation is CASSPGLFYNEQFF.

This chain uses TRBV27 with TRBJ2-1, with a tentative D call TRBD1 (6 bases). This CDR3 region has 14 residues. Trimming removed 4 bases from V and 7 bases from J, with 14 bases in between. CDR1 is MNHEY, CDR2 SMNVEV, per germline (reference sequence). The CDR3 reads CASSSAGALNEQFF. DNA for the CDR3: TGTGCCAGCAGTTCGGCAGGGGCCCTTAATGAGCAGTTCTTC.

This sequence joins TRBV28 and TRBJ2-3, with 12 bases that match TRBD1. Trimming cost V 7 bases and J 3 bases; bases outside gene matches: 8. The germline CDR1 and CDR2 sequences are MDHEN and SYDVKM. The length of the CDR3 is 16 residues. The DNA of the CDR3 is TGTGCCAGCACCATAGCGGGACAGGGGGCGACAGATACGCAGTATTTT. Amino acids: CASTIAGQGATDTQYF. Variable domain in full (rest from reference TRBV28 and TRBJ2-3): DVKVTQSSRYLVKRTGEKVFLECVQDMDHENMFWYRQDPGLGLRLIYFSYDVKMKEKGDIPEGYSVSREKKERFSLILESASTNQTSMYLCASTIAGQGATDTQYFGPGTRLTVL.

The chain is built from TRBV19 and TRBJ2-7; 8 positions agree with TRBD1. Trimming cost V 4 bases and J 3 bases; bases outside gene matches: 14. CDR1 LNHDA and CDR2 SQIVND come from the germline V gene (reference sequence). This CDR3 is 17 amino acids long. Here the CDR3 reads CASSTYSTPTGGYEQYF. The CDR3 DNA sequence: TGTGCCAGTAGTACGTACAGTACTCCTACAGGGGGCTACGAGCAGTACTTC. The full variable domain, completed using reference TRBV19 and TRBJ2-7, is DGGITQSPKYLFRKEGQNVTLSCEQNLNHDAMYWYRQDPGQGLRLIYYSQIVNDFQKGDIAEGYSVSREKKESFPLTVTSAQKNPTAFYLCASSTYSTPTGGYEQYFGPGTRLTVT.